The clone carrying this T cell receptor (beta chain) has only a few counts. Its matching antigen is unknown. The Oncomine TCR Beta short-read assay generated sequence data from the DNA of cultured CD4+ T cells. Using its own MiXCR run on the PCR reads, TCRdb lists one record per CDR3 protein. The data contain 3,000 to 3,500 distinct CDR3 sequences, around 24% of them seen just once; the ten biggest clones take up 25%. The data are from a study of vaccination and CD4 T cells after COVID-19. Overall study: The convalescent population consisted of six males and four females, two of whom were of Hispanic ethnicity. Diagnosis preceded the drawing of post-COVID samples by a median approximately 96 days (range 35 to 161). Each of the control cultures got a CEFX pool, an HIV-1 Nef pool, or no peptide.

The CDR3 consists of 14 residues. Germline lookup yields CDR1 DFQATT and CDR2 SNEGSKA (reference sequence). V shed 6 bases and J shed 6 bases, with 21 bases lying between them. Treatment denoted: approximately 10-day PBMC culture with coronavirus spike peptide pools or control peptides (ViraFEST assay). According to the study, CD4+ T cells from the unexposed donor were gathered ahead of the COVID-19 pandemic (2011-2018). Study findings and constraints: Researchers report that 304 of 307 vaccine-specific clones in convalescent patients proved spike mono-reactive.

Sequenced: CD4+ T cells from blood, cultured in vitro. The gene calls are TRBV20-1 and TRBJ2-7; D unclear. This TCR derives from a human donor in good health. CDR3 loop: CSASSLRQVGEQYF. In DNA form, the CDR3 reads TGCAGTGCCTCCTCGCTTAGACAAGTTGGCGAGCAGTACTTC.